What follows are 30 T cell receptor beta chains derived from one specimen sequenced in a study of T cells after yellow fever vaccination. TCRdb redid the calling of the 5' RACE reads with MiXCR, one entry per CDR3 protein. The profile covers 300,000 or so distinct CDR3 sequences, with approximately 3.9% appearing a single time and roughly a quarter taken by the ten largest. The sample here was PBMCs, taken 5 days after the yellow fever booster vaccination. The receptor source for this set is a man between 18 and 29 years old who received the YFV17D yellow fever vaccine.

This clonotype came up a few times. The rearrangement joins TRBV7-2 to TRBJ2-1, with 11 bases identical to TRBD2. The CDR3 has 16 residues. CDR1 and CDR2 from the germline V gene are SGHTA and FQGNSA. The trim removed 5 bases at V and 7 bases at J, leaving 10 bases unmatched. This CDR3 is CASSKNLAGGPNEQFF. CDR3 DNA: TGTGCCAGCAGCAAGAACCTAGCGGGGGGCCCTAATGAGCAGTTCTTC.

This clonotype came up many times. The chain couples TRBV4-3 to TRBJ2-2; 10 bases match TRBD2. In germline, CDR1 is LGHNA, CDR2 YSLEER. The CDR3 length is 18 residues. V lost 0 bases and J lost 2; bases outside the gene matches: 6. CDR3 loop: CASSQDLTSGVNTGELFF. DNA of the CDR3: TGCGCCAGCAGCCAAGACCTCACTAGCGGGGTAAACACCGGGGAGCTGTTTTTT.

Only a few counts were recorded for this clonotype. The rearrangement joins TRBV4-2 to TRBJ2-3, with TRBD1 as a possible D gene (5 bases). The germline V and J ends were trimmed by 1 base and 8 bases, with 13 bases remaining between them. The CDR3 runs to 14 residues. CDR1 is LGHNA and CDR2 is YNFKEQ in the germline V gene. The CDR3 DNA reads as TGTGCCAGCAGCCAAGTGGGCGGTGGGGCTACGCAGTATTTT. This codes for CASSQVGGGATQYF.

The rearrangement uses TRBV11-2 and TRBJ1-2; D possibly corresponds to TRBD1 (5 bases). CDR1 is SGHAT, CDR2 FQNNGV, per germline. The germline V and J ends were trimmed by 5 bases and 4 bases, with 8 bases remaining between them. The CDR3 has 12 amino acids. This CDR3 is CASSRGPYGYTF. The CDR3 DNA is TGTGCCAGCAGCAGGGGCCCCTATGGCTACACCTTC.

V usage is TRBV6-5 and J usage is TRBJ2-6; 11 bases map to TRBD1. CDR3 length: 17 amino acids. Germline V gene lookup returns CDR1 MNHEY and CDR2 SVGAGI. Germline trimming cut 5 bases from V and 4 bases from J; bases unmatched to any gene: 7. Here the CDR3 DNA reads TGTGCCAGCAGTCGCCGGGACAGGGGGACCGGGGCCAACGTCCTGACTTTC. This gives the protein CASSRRDRGTGANVLTF.

This clonotype has just a few counts. The chain links TRBV20-1 to TRBJ2-1; D tentatively fits TRBD1 or TRBD2 (6 bases each). The CDR3 has 14 amino acids. With 3 bases removed from V and 8 bases from J, the gap between germline ends came to 17 bases. The germline CDR1 and CDR2 sequences are DFQATT and SNEGSKA (reference sequence). The CDR3 DNA follows: TGCAGTGCTAGCGGGGGCTTGCGGTTTTATGAGCAGTTCTTC. Its translation: CSASGGLRFYEQFF.

This clonotype has just a few counts. The V gene is TRBV5-5, the J gene TRBJ1-1; possibly TRBD1 for D (6 bases). Trimming removed 5 bases from V and 0 bases from J, with 11 bases in between. Germline CDR1 SGHKS, CDR2 YYEKEE (reference sequence). The length of the CDR3 is 14 residues. In DNA form, the CDR3 reads TGTGCCAGCAGTCAGGGGTTGATGAACACTGAAGCTTTCTTT. Encoded protein: CASSQGLMNTEAFF.

This clonotype came up a few times. The chain links TRBV5-5 to TRBJ1-5; possible D gene TRBD1, 5 bases. Germline V gene lookup returns CDR1 SGHKS and CDR2 YYEKEE (reference sequence). V shed 1 base and J shed 0 bases, with 17 bases lying between them. The CDR3 has 18 amino acids. The CDR3 nucleotides are TGTGCCAGCAGCTTGTTAGACAGCAACCAAAATAGCAATCAGCCCCAGCATTTT. As protein: CASSLLDSNQNSNQPQHF.

This clonotype was seen many times. V gene TRBV7-2 combines with J gene TRBJ2-2, with D tentatively TRBD1 or TRBD2 (6 bases each). This CDR3 is built from 15 residues. Trimming stripped 4 bases from V and 7 bases from J, with 16 bases between. CDR1 is SGHTA, CDR2 FQGNSA, per germline. CDR3 loop: CASSSQGRINGELFF. CDR3 sequence (DNA): TGTGCCAGCAGCTCGCAGGGGAGGATAAACGGGGAGCTGTTTTTT.

This clonotype was counted many times. This sequence joins TRBV7-2 and TRBJ2-2; D gene ambiguous. CDR1 SGHTA and CDR2 FQGNSA come from the germline V gene. This CDR3 contains 15 residues. The germline V and J ends were trimmed by 3 bases and 4 bases, with 12 bases remaining between them. The CDR3 protein is CASSFLPVSTGELFF. CDR3 coding DNA: TGTGCCAGCAGCTTCCTCCCCGTGAGCACCGGGGAGCTGTTTTTT.

This clonotype was detected ten times or more. The chain uses TRBV11-2 and TRBJ2-1; the D call may be TRBD1 or TRBD2 (5 bases each). The CDR3 loop spans 17 amino acids. Trimming pared 2 bases from V and 4 bases from J, leaving 18 bases between. Germline V lookup: CDR1 SGHAT, CDR2 FQNNGV. Here the CDR3 reads CASSLRVGSGRYNEQFF. CDR3 coding DNA: TGTGCCAGCAGCTTAAGGGTTGGATCGGGACGATACAATGAGCAGTTCTTC.

CDR3 DNA: TGCAGTGCTACCCGTGGTCAGGGGGCCGCCGGGGAGCTGTTTTTT. Amino acids: CSATRGQGAAGELFF. The genes are TRBV20-1 and TRBJ2-2; 8 bases align to TRBD1. The CDR3 is 15 amino acids. The germline gives CDR1 DFQATT, CDR2 SNEGSKA (reference sequence). The V segment lost 4 bases and the J segment 6 bases; nucleotides outside the gene matches: 10.

Here the CDR3 DNA reads TGTGCCAGCAGTTACACCGCTAGCGGAGCACCCAATGACACAGATACGCAGTATTTT. This sequence encodes CASSYTASGAPNDTDTQYF. The chain couples TRBV6-2 or TRBV6-3 to TRBJ2-3, with TRBD2 identical over 7 bases. The CDR3 totals 19 residues. J lost 2 bases, V lost 2 bases, and 16 bases had no gene match. Germline CDR1 reads MNHEY; CDR2 reads SVGEGT.

This clonotype occurred a few times. The genes are TRBV6-5 and TRBJ2-1, with 12 bases identical to TRBD2. CDR1 and CDR2 from the germline V gene are MNHEY and SVGAGI. The CDR3 contains 13 residues. V shed 9 bases and J 12 bases; nucleotides not matched to a gene: 9. Here the CDR3 reads CASSSGGARGQFF. For the CDR3, the DNA is TGTGCCAGTTCTAGCGGGGGGGCCAGGGGGCAGTTCTTC.

V and J are TRBV4-1 and TRBJ2-3, with 7 bases aligning to TRBD2. Germline V gene lookup returns CDR1 MGHRA and CDR2 YSYEKL. The trim removed 1 base at V and 4 bases at J, leaving 5 bases unmatched. CDR3 length equals 15 residues. This CDR3 is CASSQVGGGADTQYF. In DNA, the CDR3 is TGCGCCAGCAGCCAAGTTGGGGGGGGTGCAGATACGCAGTATTTT.

This clonotype was found a few times. The chain joins TRBV6-5 to TRBJ1-5; TRBD1 matches 7 bases. V gave up 6 bases and J gave up 12 bases; unmatched junction bases: 14. This CDR3 is built from 14 residues. The germline V gene has CDR1 MNHEY and CDR2 SVGAGI. The CDR3 loop reads CASRSQTGTGHQHF. DNA for the CDR3: TGTGCCAGCAGATCACAGACAGGGACGGGTCACCAGCATTTT.

This clonotype was seen repeatedly, ten times or more. This chain links TRBV6-6 with TRBJ2-3, with 10 bases matching TRBD2. Germline V CDR1 and CDR2: MNHNY, SVGAGI (reference sequence). The trim removed 6 bases at V and 7 bases at J, leaving 19 bases unmatched. The CDR3 is 18 amino acids. The chain's CDR3 is CASSYRITSGGALNTQYF. CDR3 DNA sequence: TGTGCCAGCAGCTACAGAATTACCAGCGGGGGGGCGTTAAATACGCAGTATTTT.

This clonotype was counted between two and nine times. This chain links TRBV4-1 with TRBJ1-4, with D perhaps matching TRBD1 (5 bases). The ends were cut back, 3 bases at V and 2 bases at J, with 13 bases in the middle. From germline, CDR1 is MGHRA and CDR2 YSYEKL. The length of the CDR3 is 16 residues. The CDR3 reads CASSHEQRGTNEKLFF. In DNA, the CDR3 is TGCGCCAGCAGCCACGAACAACGGGGGACTAATGAAAAACTGTTTTTT.

This clonotype has a count of ten or more. The chain carries TRBV5-1 and TRBJ2-5; D gene uncertain. The CDR3 is 13 amino acids. Per the germline V gene, CDR1 is SGHRS and CDR2 is YFSETQ. The V end lost 0 bases, the J end lost 5 bases, and 8 bases lay between the germline ends. CDR3 sequence reads: CASSLVVGETQYF. The CDR3 DNA is TGCGCCAGCAGCTTGGTTGTGGGGGAGACCCAGTACTTC.

This clonotype appeared a few times. The chain recombines TRBV19 with TRBJ1-6; no definite D call. In germline, CDR1 is LNHDA, CDR2 SQIVND (reference sequence). CDR3 size: 12 residues. Trimming pared 2 bases from V and 7 bases from J, leaving 3 bases between. The CDR3 DNA is TGTGCCAGTAGTATACAGAATTCACCCCTCCACTTT. This encodes CASSIQNSPLHF.

V gene TRBV7-2 combines with J gene TRBJ2-1; no definite D call. The V end lost 5 bases, the J end lost 2 bases, and 19 bases lay between the germline ends. The V gene's germline CDR1 is SGHTA and CDR2 FQGNSA. The CDR3 runs 17 residues. CDR3 residues: CASSRLRVISTYNEQFF. CDR3 DNA: TGTGCCAGCAGCCGGCTCCGGGTCATAAGCACCTACAATGAGCAGTTCTTC. The full variable domain, its missing parts supplied by reference TRBV7-2 and TRBJ2-1, is GAGVSQSPSNKVTEKGKDVELRCDPISGHTALYWYRQSLGQGLEFLIYFQGNSAPDKSGLPSDRFSAERTGGSVSTLTIQRTQQEDSAVYLCASSRLRVISTYNEQFFGPGTRLTVL.

The rearrangement joins TRBV29-1 to TRBJ2-1; D could derive from TRBD1 or TRBD2 (5 bases each). The germline V gene has CDR1 SQVTM and CDR2 ANQGSEA. Between the trimmed V and J ends, which lost 5 bases and 1 base, there was a span of 15 bases. This CDR3 has 15 amino acids. CDR3 sequence (DNA): TGCAGCGTTTATGGGGGAAGAAGATCCTACAATGAGCAGTTCTTC. Its protein is CSVYGGRRSYNEQFF.

Here the CDR3 DNA reads TGTGCCAGCAGCTTAGCCGGAGTGCCAGTCCGAGTTTACACCTTC. This codes for CASSLAGVPVRVYTF. This chain links TRBV7-9 with TRBJ1-2; D ambiguous. The V and J ends lost 0 bases and 11 bases respectively, with 19 bases between them. From germline, CDR1 is SEHNR and CDR2 FQNEAQ (reference sequence). The CDR3 is made up of 15 amino acids.

This clonotype showed up just a few times. The V and J genes are TRBV7-2 and TRBJ2-1; weak D call: TRBD1 (5 bases). The germline CDR1 and CDR2 sequences are SGHTA and FQGNSA. CDR3 length equals 12 residues. Deletions cut 1 base from V and 14 bases from J, with 12 bases between. The CDR3 loop is CASSLELQGKFF. The DNA of the CDR3 is TGTGCCAGCAGCTTAGAGCTCCAGGGTAAGTTCTTC.

The table lists this clonotype with many counts. V usage is TRBV7-9 and J usage is TRBJ2-4, with D perhaps matching TRBD1 or TRBD2 (5 bases each). CDR1 and CDR2 from the germline V gene are SEHNR and FQNEAQ (reference sequence). V shed 1 base and J shed 6 bases, with 7 bases lying between them. The CDR3 extends over 13 amino acids. CDR3 in amino acids: CASSLGGVNIQYF. The CDR3 DNA sequence: TGTGCCAGCAGCTTAGGAGGGGTAAACATTCAGTACTTC. The full variable domain, its missing parts supplied by reference TRBV7-9 and TRBJ2-4, is DTGVSQNPRHKITKRGQNVTFRCDPISEHNRLYWYRQTLGQGPEFLTYFQNEAQLEKSRLLSDRFSAERPKGSFSTLEIQRTEQGDSAMYLCASSLGGVNIQYFGAGTRLSVL.

In its sample, this clonotype was seen many times. The chain links TRBV12-3 or TRBV12-4 to TRBJ2-1; 10 bases agree with TRBD2. The CDR3 has 16 residues. Losses at the gene ends were 3 bases for V and 0 bases for J; bases not matched to a gene: 2. CDR3 DNA: TGTGCCAGCAGTTTTCTAGCGGGGGACTCCTACAATGAGCAGTTCTTC. Translating it yields CASSFLAGDSYNEQFF.

In its sample, this clonotype was seen many times. V gene TRBV20-1 combines with J gene TRBJ1-3; D is unclear. The CDR3 totals 14 residues. CDR1 is DFQATT and CDR2 is SNEGSKA in the germline V gene (reference sequence). Trimming cost V 6 bases and J 0 bases, with 12 bases left between them. CDR3 in DNA: TGCAGTGCCCTCTGGGCAGCCTCTGGAAACACCATATATTTT. Residues: CSALWAASGNTIYF.

At least ten counts were recorded for this clonotype. This chain joins TRBV7-2 and TRBJ2-3; D is tentatively TRBD1 or TRBD2 (6 bases each). The CDR3 loop spans 13 amino acids. Germline CDR1 is SGHTA and CDR2 is FQGNSA. V gave up 8 bases and J gave up 4 bases, with 13 bases separating them. This CDR3 is CASWRDTADTQYF. The CDR3 DNA reads as TGTGCCAGCTGGAGGGACACCGCAGATACGCAGTATTTT. Supplemented by reference TRBV7-2 and TRBJ2-3, the full variable domain reads GAGVSQSPSNKVTEKGKDVELRCDPISGHTALYWYRQSLGQGLEFLIYFQGNSAPDKSGLPSDRFSAERTGGSVSTLTIQRTQQEDSAVYLCASWRDTADTQYFGPGTRLTVL.

There are a few counts of this clonotype. The chain has TRBV12-3 or TRBV12-4 and TRBJ1-2; the match to TRBD1 covers 8 bases. Unmatched junction bases numbered 11, after V lost 6 bases and J lost 5 bases. This CDR3 is 15 amino acids long. CDR3: CASSSTTTGEYGYTF. CDR3 DNA: TGTGCCAGCAGCTCCACCACGACAGGGGAGTATGGCTACACCTTC.

At least ten counts were recorded for this clonotype. The rearrangement uses TRBV7-9 and TRBJ2-7; D is possibly TRBD1 or TRBD2 (5 bases each). CDR3 length: 12 amino acids. The V gene's germline CDR1 is SEHNR and CDR2 FQNEAQ (reference sequence). Trimming left V 4 bases short and J 4 bases short, with 8 bases between. The CDR3 reads CASSSGLYEQYF. In nucleotides, the CDR3 is TGTGCCAGCAGCTCGGGGCTGTACGAGCAGTACTTC.